This T cell receptor beta chain was captured in a study of human T cells and chemical hapten exposure. Whole-study context: For the approximately 23-week duration of the study, patients were given weekly doses of diphenylcyclopropenone on the scalp. Overall study results and limits: Alopecia in all donors means immunity may differ from healthy individuals.

The CDR3 sequence is 15 residues long. Germline CDR1 SGHTA, CDR2 FQGNSA. Trimming pared 1 base from V and 1 base from J, leaving 11 bases between. As for this clonotype: Its antigen is not identified.

The time point here: pre-sensitization, week 0. Stated treatment: therapeutic diphenylcyclopropenone sensitization with weekly scalp DPC. TCRdb re-called the RACE reads through MiXCR, storing one row per CDR3 protein. The sample has tens of thousands of distinct CDR3 sequences; 14% are singletons. This chain joins TRBV7-2 and TRBJ2-7, with D perhaps being TRBD1 or TRBD2 (6 bases each). This specimen was whole blood, taken in connection with sensitization to the hapten diphenylcyclopropenone (DPC). The TCR comes from a woman aged 50 to 60 with alopecia areata. Some clones in this sample may be carry-over from other donors' samples. The CDR3 here is CASSLGGAGSYEQYF. CDR3 bases: TGTGCCAGCAGCTTAGGGGGGGCAGGTTCCTACGAGCAGTACTTC.